Below, one T cell receptor beta chain is given with its context. This clone was observed a few times. No cognate antigen has been identified for it. No much larger clone is present one base from it, and per-base qualities are unavailable. From its cysteine to its phenylalanine, the CDR3 spans 11 amino acids. Just the 33-base CDR3 DNA is kept, in frame starting at base 1. CDR1 and CDR2, looked up from the germline V gene, are SGHDN and FVKESK. V is clipped by 8 bases and J by 2 bases, and the sequence between their germline boundaries is 3 bases long. This sample is drawn from a study of blood T cell repertoires in COVID-19 (TCRdb year 2020). Concerning the study at large: Collaborator samples came from the United States, Italy and Spain and covered acute and convalescent phases of COVID-19. Nearly every sample came with metadata listing a de-identified subject ID, COVID-19 status, age in years and sex. The dataset comprised deeply sampled blood TCRbeta repertoires from subjects exposed to, actively infected with, or recovered from COVID-19. HLA class I and class II types, where available, came from metadata supplied by the sample provider rather than from assay-based typing. The repertoires were made available in a free public database intended to serve as a resource for research on the immune response to SARS-CoV-2. Samples were obtained from the ongoing ImmuneRACE study (first 160 participants) and from over 1,000 subjects provided by 6 global collaborators. The prospective study material was composed of cDNA or gDNA derived from T cells, B-cell-depleted T cells, or PBMCs. Findings and caveats that apply to the study as a whole: The amount of clinical and demographic metadata varied by source and participant and was provided uncurated.

TCRbeta CDR3 regions were amplified from genomic DNA using the immunoSEQ Assay, a bias-controlled multiplex PCR. The source study handled its data this way. Nucleated cell counts per sample were estimated from amplification of reference gene primers within the assay. To quantify the absolute abundance of each unique TCRbeta CDR3 rearrangement, sequence reads were collapsed and filtered. For each sample, productive Simpson clonality was calculated as the square root of Simpson's diversity index over productive rearrangements. Sourced from immuneACCESS, this table was stored by TCRdb with only in-frame sequences that have V and J called. A share of the clones is absent; for the studies checked, an unresolved V gene accounts for under half, and the remainder has no known explanation. From that table come the V and J calls and clone size; the DNA was used to work out D and trimming. The sample includes about 210,000 clones, with almost 85% observed a single time. The ten top clones hold 7.6% of the sample.

Collaborating institutions collected whole blood in K2EDTA tubes following their own protocols. For TCRbeta analysis, collaborator samples were shipped as frozen whole blood, as isolated PBMCs, or as DNA extracted from either sample type. This receptor was identified in a woman in her forties or fifties with active or convalescent COVID-19. The sample taken for sequencing was peripheral blood. Rearrangement joined TRBV14 to TRBJ2-2; the D gene cannot be resolved reliably. The CDR3 region: CASHNTGELFF. The DNA sequence follows: TGTGCCAGCCATAACACCGGGGAGCTGTTTTTT. Reference TRBV14 and TRBJ2-2 proteins supply the regions before and after the CDR3; the full variable domain is: EAGVTQFPSHSVIEKGQTVTLRCDPISGHDNLYWYRRVMGKEIKFLLHFVKESKQDESGMPNNRFLAERTGGTYSTLKVQPAELEDSGVYFCASHNTGELFFGEGSRLTVL.